The sequence of this T cell receptor beta chain was determined in a study of blood T cell repertoires in COVID-19. At the level of the study: Collection of acute and convalescent COVID-19 samples took place in the United States, Italy and Spain.

Assay: immunoSEQ multiplex PCR; the TCRdb copy retains only in-frame clones and omits some. The sample consists of some 300,000 clones, roughly 88% of them appearing once. Material: PBMCs or T cells enriched from blood (not recorded which). The TCR originated in a woman in her thirties who had recovered from COVID-19.

CDR3 protein: CATSDFQDGYTF. CDR3 in DNA: TGTGCCACCAGTGATTTTCAGGATGGCTACACCTTC. The gene calls are TRBV24-1 and TRBJ1-2; D call uncertain. CDR3 length equals 12 residues. Germline loops: CDR1 KGHDR, CDR2 SFDVKD. Trimming pared 1 base from V and 6 bases from J, leaving 5 bases between.